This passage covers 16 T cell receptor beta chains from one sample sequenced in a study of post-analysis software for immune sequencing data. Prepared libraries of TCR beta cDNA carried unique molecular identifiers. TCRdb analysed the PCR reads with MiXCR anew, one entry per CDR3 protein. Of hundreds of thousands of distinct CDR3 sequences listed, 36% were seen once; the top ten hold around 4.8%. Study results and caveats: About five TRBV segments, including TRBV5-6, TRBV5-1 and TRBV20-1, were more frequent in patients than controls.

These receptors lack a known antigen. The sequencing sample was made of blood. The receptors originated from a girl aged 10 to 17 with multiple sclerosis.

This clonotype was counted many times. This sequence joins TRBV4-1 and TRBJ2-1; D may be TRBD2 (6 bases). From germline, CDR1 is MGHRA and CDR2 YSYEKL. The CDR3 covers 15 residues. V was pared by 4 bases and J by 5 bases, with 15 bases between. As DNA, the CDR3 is TGCGCCAGCAGCCTCTGGATAGCGGATCACAATGAGCAGTTCTTC. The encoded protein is CASSLWIADHNEQFF.

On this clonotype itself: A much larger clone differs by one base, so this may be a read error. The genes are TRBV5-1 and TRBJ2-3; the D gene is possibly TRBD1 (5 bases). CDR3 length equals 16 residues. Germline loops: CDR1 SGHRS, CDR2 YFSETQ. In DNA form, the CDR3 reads TGCGCCAGCAGCTTCCTCCGGCAGGAACTCACAGGTACGCAGTATTTT. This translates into CASSFLRQELTGTQYF.

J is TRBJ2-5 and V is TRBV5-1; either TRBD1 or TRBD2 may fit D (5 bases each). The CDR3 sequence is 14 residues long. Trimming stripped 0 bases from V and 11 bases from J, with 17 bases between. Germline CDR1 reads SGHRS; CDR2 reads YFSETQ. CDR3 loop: CASSLAGPSNEQYF. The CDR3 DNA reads TGCGCCAGCAGCTTGGCGGGACCAAGTAATGAGCAGTACTTC.

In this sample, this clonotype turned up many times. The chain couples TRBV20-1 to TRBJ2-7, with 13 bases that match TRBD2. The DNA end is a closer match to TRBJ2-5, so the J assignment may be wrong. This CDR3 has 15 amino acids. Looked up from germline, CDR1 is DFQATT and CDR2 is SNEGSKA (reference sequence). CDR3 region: CSAPRTSGGPATQYF. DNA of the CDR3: TGCAGTGCCCCCCGGACTAGCGGGGGCCCCGCGACCCAGTACTTC.

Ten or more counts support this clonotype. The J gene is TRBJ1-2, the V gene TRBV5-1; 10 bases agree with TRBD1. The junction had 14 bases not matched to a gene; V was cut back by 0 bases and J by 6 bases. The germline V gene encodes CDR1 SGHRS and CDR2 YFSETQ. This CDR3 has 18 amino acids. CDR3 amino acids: CASSLEIASGTGDHGYTF. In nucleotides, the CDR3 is TGCGCCAGCAGCTTGGAAATTGCTTCCGGGACAGGGGATCATGGCTACACCTTC. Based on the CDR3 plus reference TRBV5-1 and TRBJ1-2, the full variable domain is KAGVTQTPRYLIKTRGQQVTLSCSPISGHRSVSWYQQTPGQGLQFLFEYFSETQRNKGNFPGRFSGRQFSNSRSEMNVSTLELGDSALYLCASSLEIASGTGDHGYTFGSGTRLTVV.

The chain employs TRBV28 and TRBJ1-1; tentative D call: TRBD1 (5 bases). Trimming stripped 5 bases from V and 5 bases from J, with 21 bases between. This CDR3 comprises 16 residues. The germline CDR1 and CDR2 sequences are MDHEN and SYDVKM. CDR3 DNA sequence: TGTGCCAGCAGTGACCCTCTGACGCCTACAGGAACTGAAGCTTTCTTT. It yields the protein CASSDPLTPTGTEAFF.

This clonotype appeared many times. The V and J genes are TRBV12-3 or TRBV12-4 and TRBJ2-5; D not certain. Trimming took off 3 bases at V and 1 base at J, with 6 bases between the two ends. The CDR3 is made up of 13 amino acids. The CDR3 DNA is TGTGCCAGCAGTTTTACAGCCCAAGAGACCCAGTACTTC. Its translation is CASSFTAQETQYF.

DNA for the CDR3: TGTGCCAGCACGTCTCGGGCAGGGGGCTCCGACACTGAAGCTTTCTTT. It encodes CASTSRAGGSDTEAFF. The V gene is TRBV6-5, the J gene TRBJ1-1; TRBD1 matches at 8 bases. The length of the CDR3 is 16 residues. The V gene end was trimmed by 7 bases and the J gene end by 3 bases; junction bases not matched to a gene: 13. CDR1 MNHEY and CDR2 SVGAGI come from the germline V gene.

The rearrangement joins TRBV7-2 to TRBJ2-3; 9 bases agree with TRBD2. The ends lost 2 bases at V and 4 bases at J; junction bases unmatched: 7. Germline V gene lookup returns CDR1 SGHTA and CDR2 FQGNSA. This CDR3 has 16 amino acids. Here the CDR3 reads CASSLNGGRAADTQYF. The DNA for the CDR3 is TGTGCCAGCAGCTTAAATGGCGGGAGGGCGGCAGATACGCAGTATTTT.

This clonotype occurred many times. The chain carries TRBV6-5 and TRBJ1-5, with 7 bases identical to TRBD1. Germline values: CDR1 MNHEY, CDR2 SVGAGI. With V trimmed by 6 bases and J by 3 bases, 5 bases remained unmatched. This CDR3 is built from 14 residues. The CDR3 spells CASRRGQDNQPQHF. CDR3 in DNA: TGTGCCAGCAGGCGAGGACAGGACAATCAGCCCCAGCATTTT.

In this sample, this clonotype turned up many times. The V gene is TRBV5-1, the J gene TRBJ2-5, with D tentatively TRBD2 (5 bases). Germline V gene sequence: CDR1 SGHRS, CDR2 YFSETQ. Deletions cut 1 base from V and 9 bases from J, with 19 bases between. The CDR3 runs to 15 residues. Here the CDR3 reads CASSLTTDRDPPQYF. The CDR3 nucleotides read TGCGCCAGCAGCTTGACGACTGACCGGGATCCCCCCCAGTACTTC.

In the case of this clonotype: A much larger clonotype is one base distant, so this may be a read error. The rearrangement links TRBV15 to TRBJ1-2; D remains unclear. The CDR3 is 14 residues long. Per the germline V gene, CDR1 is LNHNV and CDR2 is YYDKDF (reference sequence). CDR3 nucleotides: TGTGCCGCCAGCTCGAAAGGGATTAACTATGGCTACACCTTC. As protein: CAASSKGINYGYTF.

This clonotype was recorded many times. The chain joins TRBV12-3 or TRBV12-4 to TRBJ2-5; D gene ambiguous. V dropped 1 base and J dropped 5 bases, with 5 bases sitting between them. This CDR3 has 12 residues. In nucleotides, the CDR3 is TGTGCCAGCAGTTTAGGGTTGGAGACCCAGTACTTC. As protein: CASSLGLETQYF.

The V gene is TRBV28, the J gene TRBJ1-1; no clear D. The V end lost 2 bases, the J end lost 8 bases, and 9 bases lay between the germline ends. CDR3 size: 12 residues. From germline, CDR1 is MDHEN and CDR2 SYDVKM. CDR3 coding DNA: TGTGCCAGCAGTTTAGCGTACGGGGAAGCTTTCTTT. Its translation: CASSLAYGEAFF.

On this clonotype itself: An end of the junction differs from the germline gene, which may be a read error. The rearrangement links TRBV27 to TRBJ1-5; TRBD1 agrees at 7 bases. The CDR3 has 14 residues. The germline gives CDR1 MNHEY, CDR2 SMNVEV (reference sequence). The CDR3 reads CVSSQSQGSQPQHF. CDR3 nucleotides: TGTGTCAGCAGTCAGTCACAGGGGAGTCAGCCCCAGCATTTT.

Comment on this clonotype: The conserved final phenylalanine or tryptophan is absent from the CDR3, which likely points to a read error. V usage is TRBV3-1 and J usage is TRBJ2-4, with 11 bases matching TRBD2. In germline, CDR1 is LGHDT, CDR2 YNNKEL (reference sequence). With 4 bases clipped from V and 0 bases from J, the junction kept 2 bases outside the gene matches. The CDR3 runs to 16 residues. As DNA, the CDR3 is TGTGCCAGCAGCCCGGGACTAGCGGCAGCCAAAAACATTCAGTACCTC. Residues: CASSPGLAAAKNIQYL.